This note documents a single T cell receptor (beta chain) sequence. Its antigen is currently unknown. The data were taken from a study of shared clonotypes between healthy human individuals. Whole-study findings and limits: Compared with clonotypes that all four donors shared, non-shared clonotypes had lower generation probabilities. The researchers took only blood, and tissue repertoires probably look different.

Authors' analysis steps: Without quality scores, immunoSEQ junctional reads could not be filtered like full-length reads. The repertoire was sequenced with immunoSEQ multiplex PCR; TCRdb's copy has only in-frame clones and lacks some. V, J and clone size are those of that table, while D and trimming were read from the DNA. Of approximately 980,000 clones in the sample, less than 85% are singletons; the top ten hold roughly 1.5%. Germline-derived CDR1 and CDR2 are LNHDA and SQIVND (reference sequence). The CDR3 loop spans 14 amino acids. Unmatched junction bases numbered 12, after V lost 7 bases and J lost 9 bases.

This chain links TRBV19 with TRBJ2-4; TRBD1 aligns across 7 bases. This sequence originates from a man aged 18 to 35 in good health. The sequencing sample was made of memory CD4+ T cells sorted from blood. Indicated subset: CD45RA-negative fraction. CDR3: CASNSLGAGGIQYF. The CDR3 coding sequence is TGTGCCAGTAATTCCCTTGGGGCAGGGGGCATTCAGTACTTC.